These 5 T cell receptor beta chains were sequenced from one sample in a study of T cell changes during pregnancy in multiple sclerosis. The table came from immunoSEQ multiplex PCR; TCRdb's copy has only in-frame clones and leaves some out. Of about 30,000 clones listed, more than 75% were seen once; the top ten hold 3.5% to 5.5%. Source: peripheral blood, taken in the second trimester of pregnancy. Source of these receptors: a female donor in good health, enrolled as a control in a pregnancy study.

The chain links TRBV5-5 to TRBJ2-7; TRBD1 matches at 7 bases. The CDR3 runs to 14 residues. Germline CDR1 is SGHKS and CDR2 is YYEKEE (reference sequence). V lost 4 bases to trimming and J lost 2 bases; unmatched junction nucleotides: 6. DNA of the CDR3: TGTGCCAGCAGCCGACAGGGTAGAACCTACGAGCAGTACTTC. Translated, it gives CASSRQGRTYEQYF.

This clone was seen a single time. This chain uses TRBV5-4 with TRBJ2-5; D possibly corresponds to TRBD1 (7 bases). Germline CDR1 SGHNT, CDR2 YYREEE (reference sequence). V was pared by 5 bases and J by 7 bases, with 12 bases between. The CDR3 covers 12 residues. CDR3 amino acids: CASSLQGGTQYF. CDR3 nucleotide sequence: TGTGCCAGCAGTCTTCAGGGGGGGACCCAGTACTTC.

This sequence joins TRBV27 and TRBJ2-1; TRBD1 aligns across 9 bases. Trimming removed 5 bases from V and 8 bases from J; junction bases left unmatched: 7. CDR1 MNHEY and CDR2 SMNVEV come from the germline V gene (reference sequence). The CDR3 covers 14 residues. The CDR3 protein is CASSIGQGKDEQFF. In nucleotides, the CDR3 is TGTGCCAGCAGTATAGGACAGGGGAAGGATGAGCAGTTCTTC.

The CDR3 region is CASSFLDRSSYEQYF. The CDR3 coding sequence is TGTGCCAGCAGCTTTTTGGACAGGAGCTCCTACGAGCAGTACTTC. The chain couples TRBV5-6 to TRBJ2-7, with 7 bases aligning to TRBD1. Germline V CDR1 and CDR2: SGHDT, YYEEEE. The V and J ends lost 2 bases and 0 bases, in that order; junction bases with no gene match: 5. The CDR3 extends over 15 amino acids.

This clone was seen only once. This sequence joins TRBV19 and TRBJ1-5, with 9 bases identical to TRBD1. Germline V lookup: CDR1 LNHDA, CDR2 SQIVND (reference sequence). Losses at the gene ends were 6 bases for V and 6 bases for J; bases not matched to a gene: 9. The CDR3 consists of 15 residues. CDR3 loop: CASSRGQGGSQPQHF. The CDR3 DNA reads TGTGCCAGTAGCAGGGGACAGGGAGGGAGTCAGCCCCAGCATTTT.